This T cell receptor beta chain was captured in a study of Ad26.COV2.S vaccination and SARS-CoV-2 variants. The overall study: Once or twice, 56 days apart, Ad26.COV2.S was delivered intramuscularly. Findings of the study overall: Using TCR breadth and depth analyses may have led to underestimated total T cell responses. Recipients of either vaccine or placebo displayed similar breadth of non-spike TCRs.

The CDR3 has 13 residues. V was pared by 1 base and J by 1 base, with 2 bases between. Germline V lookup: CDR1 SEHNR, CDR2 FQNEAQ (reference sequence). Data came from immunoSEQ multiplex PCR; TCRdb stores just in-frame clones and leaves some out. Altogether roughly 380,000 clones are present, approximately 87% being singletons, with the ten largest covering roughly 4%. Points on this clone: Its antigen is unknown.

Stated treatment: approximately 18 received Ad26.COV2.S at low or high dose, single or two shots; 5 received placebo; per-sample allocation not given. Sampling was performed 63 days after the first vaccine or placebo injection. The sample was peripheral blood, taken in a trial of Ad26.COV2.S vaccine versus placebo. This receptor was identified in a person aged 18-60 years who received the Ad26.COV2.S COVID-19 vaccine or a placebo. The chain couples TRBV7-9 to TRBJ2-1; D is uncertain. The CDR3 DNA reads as TGTGCCAGCAGCTTAGGATCCTACAATGAGCAGTTCTTC. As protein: CASSLGSYNEQFF.